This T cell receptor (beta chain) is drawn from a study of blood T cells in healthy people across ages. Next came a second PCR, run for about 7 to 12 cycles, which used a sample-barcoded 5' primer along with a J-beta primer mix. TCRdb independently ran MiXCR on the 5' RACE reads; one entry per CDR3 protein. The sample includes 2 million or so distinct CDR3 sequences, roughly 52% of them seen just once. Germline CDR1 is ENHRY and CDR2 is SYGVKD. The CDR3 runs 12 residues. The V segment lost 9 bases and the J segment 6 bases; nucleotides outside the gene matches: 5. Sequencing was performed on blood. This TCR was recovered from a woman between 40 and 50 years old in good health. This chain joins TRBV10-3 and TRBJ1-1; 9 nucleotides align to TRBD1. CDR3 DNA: TGTGCCATAGGACAGGGGACCGCTGAAGCTTTCTTT. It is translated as CAIGQGTAEAFF.